This TCR beta chain originates from a study of immune heterogeneity within non-small cell lung tumors (dated by TCRdb to the late 2010s). Background for the entire study: By histology, the tumors included fewer than 11 non-squamous carcinomas, several squamous cell carcinomas and 1 tumor not otherwise specified. For mutant peptides 8 to 11 amino acids long, netMHCpan-3.0 predicted neoantigen binding to the HLA alleles of each patient. Transcriptome data were available for just about 41 loci from about a dozen patients, whereas TCR repertoire analysis spanned about 60 tumor loci from under 18 patients. To look at intratumoral immune heterogeneity, the study ran whole-exome sequencing, RNA-seq and TCR beta repertoire sequencing on several spatially distinct regions taken from every NSCLC tumor.

Genomic DNA extracted from bulk tumor tissue served as TCR template, with approximately 590 ng gDNA amplified per sample. Multiple biopsies per primary tumor were taken during surgery, spaced as far apart as possible within the tumor mass. The study cohort was described as untreated and was composed of newly diagnosed NSCLC cases undergoing curative surgery. The donors were about 14 patients with newly diagnosed non-small cell lung cancer who were having surgery with curative intent. Two independent pathologists reviewed the resected tumor masses. Only DNA and RNA samples of high quality went on to sequencing. In regard to this clonotype: The specificity of this receptor is unknown. Possible read error: a much larger clone is one base away.

The TCR beta CDR3 region was amplified with a multiplex PCR system, in which a first round of around 11 cycles was run using 32 V-gene forward and 13 J-gene reverse primers. First-round PCR used a QIAGEN Multiplex PCR Kit, and primer sequences were filed in Chinese patent CN105087789A. A second PCR round added Illumina universal primers using the Phusion High-Fidelity PCR Kit. TCR libraries were paired-end sequenced at 151 bp read length on the Illumina HiSeq X Ten platform. Turning to the authors' computational methods: Reads lacking multiplex PCR primers were removed with Cutadapt, read pairs were merged with PEAR, and CDR3 regions were called with MiXCR default settings. Shannon entropy measured repertoire diversity, while clonality was calculated as one minus the Shannon entropy divided by the ln of the count of productive unique sequences. Clonotypes present at frequencies of at least 0.5% were defined as dominant or high-frequency T-cell clones. The public reads were quality trimmed at Q25 with fastp and then assembled into clones with MiXCR by TCRdb, keeping productive beta chains. Each entry is one CDR3 protein sequence, shown with its most common DNA and genes. Clone size and V and J calls follow TCRdb, not the original study. The sample has approximately 20,000 distinct CDR3 sequences on record, less than 35% of them singletons. The ten top clones hold 3.5% to 4.5% of the sample.

Overall results and qualifications from the work: Local tumor mutational burden and local T-cell repertoire clonality had a statistically significant but moderate positive correlation (R about 0.3). Within a patient, the same dominant CDR3B clonotypes appeared at multiple loci, but different tumor locations also contained unique high-frequency clones. High-frequency TCR beta clonotypes were found to be largely distinct between individual patients.

Sequencing was performed on lung tumor tissue. The receptor was isolated from a man aged 35-49 years with non-small cell lung cancer.

The DNA sequence is given as TGCAGCCAGCGACAGGGAGGGAATGAGCAGTTCTTC. This yields the protein CSQRQGGNEQFF. The rearrangement combines TRBV29-1 with TRBJ2-1; the D gene cannot be resolved beyond TRBD1 or TRBD2, each matching 7 bases. Relative to germline, V is 8 bases shorter and J is 7 bases shorter, with 15 bases between their ends. The CDR3, cysteine through phenylalanine, is 12 amino acids long. Only the CDR3 portion is preserved as DNA: 36 bases, with reading frame beginning at the first base. CDR1 and CDR2 are read off the germline V gene as SQVTM and ANQGSEA.